Below are 21 T cell receptor beta chains sequenced from a single sample in a study of blood T cell repertoires in COVID-19. Sequencing used immunoSEQ multiplex PCR; TCRdb keeps in-frame clones, though not all of them. The sample holds under 550,000 clones, around 90% seen once. What was sequenced was peripheral blood. These receptors originate from a man aged 18 to 35 with COVID-19, enrolled during active disease.

This clone was seen just once. The gene calls are TRBV18 and TRBJ1-2, with D unclear. There are 12 residues in the CDR3. V lost 5 bases and J 2 bases, leaving 6 bases between the germline ends. The germline gives CDR1 KGHSH, CDR2 LQKENI. The CDR3 reads CASSSLNYGYTF. The CDR3 coding sequence is TGTGCCAGCTCATCTTTAAACTATGGCTACACCTTC.

The chain carries TRBV28 and TRBJ2-1, with 10 positions matching TRBD1. The V and J ends lost 5 bases and 0 bases, in that order; junction bases with no gene match: 10. Germline values: CDR1 MDHEN, CDR2 SYDVKM. The CDR3 loop spans 18 amino acids. Here the CDR3 DNA reads TGTGCCAGCAGTGGGACAGGGGCCCAATTAAGCTCCTACAATGAGCAGTTCTTC. Translation: CASSGTGAQLSSYNEQFF. The entire variable domain, with the rest obtained from reference TRBV28 and TRBJ2-1, is as follows: DVKVTQSSRYLVKRTGEKVFLECVQDMDHENMFWYRQDPGLGLRLIYFSYDVKMKEKGDIPEGYSVSREKKERFSLILESASTNQTSMYLCASSGTGAQLSSYNEQFFGPGTRLTVL.

V and J are TRBV6-5 and TRBJ2-7; D is perhaps TRBD1 (6 bases). V was cut by 2 bases and J by 1 base, with 9 bases left in between. Germline lookup yields CDR1 MNHEY and CDR2 SVGAGI. This CDR3 is 14 amino acids long. DNA of the CDR3: TGTGCCAGCAGTTACGGGGACACGTCCTACGAGCAGTACTTC. Amino acids: CASSYGDTSYEQYF.

V gene TRBV7-9 combines with J gene TRBJ1-4; D might be TRBD1 (5 bases). Germline V gene lookup returns CDR1 SEHNR and CDR2 FQNEAQ (reference sequence). CDR3 length: 14 residues. V was trimmed by 0 bases and J by 14 bases, leaving 16 bases between them. The CDR3 loop is CASSLALSGGELFF. DNA of the CDR3: TGTGCCAGCAGCTTAGCGCTTTCCGGGGGTGAGCTGTTTTTT.

This chain links TRBV7-2 with TRBJ2-7; TRBD2 matches 12 bases. The germline gives CDR1 SGHTA, CDR2 FQGNSA. V dropped 5 bases and J dropped 4; count of bases not matched to a gene: 9. The CDR3 is made up of 16 amino acids. The CDR3 loop reads CASSAGRTSGIYEQYF. CDR3 sequence (DNA): TGTGCCAGCAGCGCGGGCAGGACTAGCGGGATTTACGAGCAGTACTTC.

The V and J genes are TRBV18 and TRBJ1-5; perhaps TRBD1 as D (6 bases). Germline V lookup: CDR1 KGHSH, CDR2 LQKENI. This CDR3 is built from 16 residues. Trimming left V 1 base short and J 1 base short, with 11 bases between. CDR3 sequence: CASSPQGGGSNQPQHF. CDR3 sequence (DNA): TGTGCCAGCTCACCACAGGGGGGAGGGAGCAATCAGCCCCAGCATTTT. The variable domain in full, completed from reference TRBV18 and TRBJ1-5, reads NAGVMQNPRHLVRRRGQEARLRCSPMKGHSHVYWYRQLPEEGLKFMVYLQKENIIDESGMPKERFSAEFPKEGPSILRIQQVVRGDSAAYFCASSPQGGGSNQPQHFGDGTRLSIL.

The V and J genes are TRBV12-3 or TRBV12-4 and TRBJ1-6, with D possibly TRBD1 on 5 matching bases. This CDR3 has 13 residues. Trimming removed 7 bases at V and 10 bases at J, with 14 bases between. CDR3 sequence: CASTLGGGSPLHF. The CDR3 bases are TGTGCCAGCACCCTCGGGGGTGGGTCACCCCTCCACTTT.

The rearrangement uses TRBV25-1 and TRBJ2-5; D ambiguous. In germline, CDR1 is MGHDK, CDR2 SYGVNS. The V gene lost 2 bases and the J gene lost 5 bases, with 9 bases spanning the gap. This CDR3 region has 13 residues. In DNA form, the CDR3 reads TGTGCCAGCAGTGAACCCCCCCGGGAGACCCAGTACTTC. As protein: CASSEPPRETQYF.

The chain employs TRBV2 and TRBJ1-6; 7 nucleotides match TRBD1. V shed 4 bases, J shed 14 bases, and the junction held 14 bases outside the gene matches. The CDR3 length is 15 residues. Germline V gene data show CDR1 as SNHLY and CDR2 as FYNNEI. The chain's CDR3 is CASSGEAAGGLALHF. The DNA of the CDR3 is TGTGCCAGCAGTGGAGAAGCGGCAGGGGGTCTAGCCCTCCACTTT.

This clone was observed a single time. The genes are TRBV19 and TRBJ2-7, with TRBD1 as a possible D gene (6 bases). The V gene's germline CDR1 is LNHDA and CDR2 SQIVND (reference sequence). The CDR3 contains 12 residues. The ends were cut back, 5 bases at V and 3 bases at J, with 8 bases in the middle. CDR3 DNA sequence: TGTGCCAGTAGTCCGACAGGCTACGAGCAGTACTTC. This encodes CASSPTGYEQYF.

The chain is built from TRBV5-8 and TRBJ1-5, with D tentatively TRBD1 (6 bases). There are 15 residues in the CDR3. Looked up from germline, CDR1 is SGHTS and CDR2 is YDEGEE. Deletions cut 2 bases from V and 2 bases from J, with 11 bases between. The CDR3 region is CASSFDPGGNQPQHF. CDR3 nucleotides: TGTGCCAGCAGCTTTGATCCAGGGGGCAATCAGCCCCAGCATTTT.

The V gene is TRBV6-6, the J gene TRBJ2-7; TRBD2 is a possible D gene (6 bases). CDR1 is MNHNY, CDR2 SVGAGI, per germline (reference sequence). This CDR3 contains 14 residues. The ends were cut back, 4 bases at V and 2 bases at J, with 12 bases in the middle. Here the CDR3 DNA reads TGTGCCAGCAGTTCGGGGGATATCACCTACGAGCAGTACTTC. Protein: CASSSGDITYEQYF.

The chain couples TRBV11-3 to TRBJ2-7, with 7 bases lining up with TRBD1. CDR1 is SGHNT and CDR2 is YENEEA in the germline V gene. After removal of 6 bases from V and 2 bases from J, the junction contained 10 bases not matched to a gene. The CDR3 spans 15 residues. The CDR3 bases are TGTGCCAGCAGTCATGGGACAGCCAGAACCTACGAGCAGTACTTC. Its translation is CASSHGTARTYEQYF.

Only one count was recorded for this clone. The gene calls are TRBV13 and TRBJ2-7; 9 bases align to TRBD2. V shed 2 bases, J shed 0 bases, and the junction held 2 bases outside the gene matches. The CDR3 spans 15 residues. In germline, CDR1 is PRHDT, CDR2 FYEKMQ (reference sequence). The CDR3 reads CASSLPSGVSYEQYF. For the CDR3, the DNA is TGTGCCAGCAGCTTACCTAGCGGGGTCTCCTACGAGCAGTACTTC.

This clone has a single count. The rearrangement uses TRBV7-9 and TRBJ2-1; 12 nucleotides line up with TRBD2. The CDR3 spans 17 residues. Germline-derived CDR1 and CDR2 are SEHNR and FQNEAQ (reference sequence). J was trimmed by 8 bases and V by 6 bases; bases with no gene match: 14. This chain's CDR3 is CASSPGASSGRADEQFF. The CDR3 bases are TGTGCCAGCAGTCCTGGGGCGTCTAGCGGGAGGGCCGATGAGCAGTTCTTC.

A single count supports this clone. The chain employs TRBV11-2 and TRBJ1-1; 7 bases line up with TRBD1. V gave up 5 bases and J gave up 10 bases; unmatched junction bases: 13. CDR1 is SGHAT and CDR2 is FQNNGV in the germline V gene. The CDR3 consists of 14 residues. The CDR3 protein is CASSGTEGRKGAFF. CDR3 bases: TGTGCCAGCAGCGGGACAGAGGGGAGAAAGGGAGCTTTCTTT.

Details on this clone: The junction departs from germline at one end; a sequencing error may be responsible. This chain connects TRBV7-7 to TRBJ2-1; tentatively, D is TRBD2 (5 bases). CDR3 size: 15 residues. Germline V lookup: CDR1 SSHAT, CDR2 FNYEAQ (reference sequence). The CDR3 loop is CASSLALSLRDEQFF. For the CDR3, the DNA is TGTGCTAGCAGCTTAGCGCTGTCCCTTCGCGATGAGCAGTTCTTC.

The CDR3 is CATSDFGRGYGYTF. The CDR3 region has the DNA TGTGCCACCAGTGATTTCGGCAGGGGCTATGGCTACACCTTC. This chain links TRBV24-1 with TRBJ1-2; D may be TRBD1 (6 bases). Germline V gene data show CDR1 as KGHDR and CDR2 as SFDVKD. The CDR3 consists of 14 residues. Between the trimmed V and J ends, which lost 1 base and 4 bases, there was a span of 9 bases.

The chain recombines TRBV12-3 or TRBV12-4 with TRBJ2-7; the match to TRBD1 covers 10 bases. The CDR3 runs 12 residues. V was clipped by 8 bases and J by 7 bases; unmatched bases: 5. CDR3: CASVDRGGEQYF. CDR3 nucleotide sequence: TGTGCCAGCGTGGACAGGGGGGGGGAGCAGTACTTC.

This clone was seen once. The CDR3 bases are TGTGCCAGCAGCTTGGTTCAGGGGACTGAAGCTTTCTTT. Translated: CASSLVQGTEAFF. The V call is TRBV5-4, the J call TRBJ1-1, with a weak D call TRBD1 (6 bases). Germline CDR1 SGHNT, CDR2 YYREEE (reference sequence). The CDR3 is 13 residues long. Trimming removed 0 bases at V and 5 bases at J, with 8 bases between.

The chain links TRBV29-1 to TRBJ2-7, with 10 bases identical to TRBD1. The germline V gene has CDR1 SQVTM and CDR2 ANQGSEA. This CDR3 contains 13 residues. With V trimmed by 6 bases and J by 4 bases, 6 bases remained unmatched. CDR3 protein: CSVGTGAPYEQYF. In DNA form, the CDR3 reads TGCAGCGTCGGGACAGGGGCACCTTACGAGCAGTACTTC.